This T cell receptor (beta chain) is from a study of T cell changes during pregnancy in multiple sclerosis. The assay was immunoSEQ multiplex PCR, and TCRdb's table has in-frame clones only and misses some. In the table there are under 60,000 clones, approximately 90% of which are singletons. The source of this sequence is a female donor with multiple sclerosis, enrolled in a pregnancy study. The input for sequencing was CD4+ T cells from peripheral blood mononuclear cells, taken after pregnancy.

This chain's CDR3 is CASSQDRQGANYGYTF. CDR3 coding DNA: TGTGCCAGCAGCCAAGATCGACAGGGAGCTAACTATGGCTACACCTTC. The chain couples TRBV4-2 to TRBJ1-2, with 7 nucleotides matching TRBD1. V lost 0 bases to trimming and J lost 0 bases; unmatched junction nucleotides: 4. The CDR3 is 16 residues long. Germline CDR1 and CDR2: LGHNA and YNFKEQ.